The 24 T cell receptor beta chains presented below share a single source sample, sequenced in a study of T cell repertoires in cytomegalovirus infection. TCRdb re-derived calls from the reads in MiXCR, one entry per CDR3 protein. Among about 830,000 distinct CDR3 sequences listed, less than 35% were seen once. Their target antigens are unknown. The sequencing here drew on cultured CD8+ T cells from PBMCs, taken from culture after CMV antigen stimulation. The source is a human donor in good health (CMV status not recorded). Some clones in this sample may be carry-over from other donors' samples.

The genes are TRBV4-1 and TRBJ2-2; D not resolved. The V gene lost 3 bases and the J gene lost 7 bases, with 9 bases spanning the gap. Germline CDR1 is MGHRA and CDR2 is YSYEKL. This CDR3 spans 13 amino acids. Here the CDR3 DNA reads TGCGCCAGCAGCCACCCCTTGAGCGGGGAGCTGTTTTTT. This translates into CASSHPLSGELFF.

This clonotype was seen at least ten times. The chain uses TRBV7-6 and TRBJ2-5; 8 nucleotides match TRBD1. This CDR3 region has 16 residues. The trim removed 5 bases at V and 5 bases at J, leaving 13 bases unmatched. CDR1 SGHVS and CDR2 FNYEAQ come from the germline V gene. The CDR3 DNA reads as TGTGCCAGCAGCCAAGACCCCGGACAGGGTTCTGAGACCCAGTACTTC. It is translated as CASSQDPGQGSETQYF.

As regards this clonotype: Mismatch with germline at one junction end may stem from a read error. This chain uses TRBV2 with TRBJ2-7, with 7 bases that match TRBD1. Germline CDR1 is SNHLY and CDR2 is FYNNEI. The CDR3 covers 13 residues. The CDR3 spells CASNRDSSHEQYF. DNA of the CDR3: TGTGCCAGCAACCGGGACAGCTCCCACGAGCAGTACTTC.

Many counts were recorded for this clonotype. The chain employs TRBV5-6 and TRBJ2-7, with a possible D match to TRBD1 (5 bases). Germline CDR1 reads SGHDT; CDR2 reads YYEEEE. This CDR3 has 13 residues. V was clipped by 1 base and J by 6 bases, with 11 bases between them. The DNA for the CDR3 is TGTGCCAGCAGCTTGTTCGACAGCCCCGAGCAGTACTTC. It yields the protein CASSLFDSPEQYF.

J is TRBJ2-5 and V is TRBV19; 11 positions match TRBD1. The CDR3 extends over 16 amino acids. Germline V gives CDR1 LNHDA, CDR2 SQIVND (reference sequence). V shed 6 bases, J shed 1 base, and the junction held 7 bases outside the gene matches. CDR3 residues: CASSRGTGGPQETQYF. The CDR3 coding sequence is TGTGCCAGTAGCCGAGGGACAGGGGGACCCCAAGAGACCCAGTACTTC.

V and J are TRBV9 and TRBJ1-6; the match to TRBD1 covers 7 bases. In germline, CDR1 is SGDLS, CDR2 YYNGEE. The CDR3 covers 15 residues. With 0 bases clipped from V and 7 bases from J, the junction kept 4 bases outside the gene matches. The CDR3 loop reads CASSVGRDRNSPLHF. CDR3 coding DNA: TGTGCCAGCAGCGTAGGGCGGGACAGAAATTCACCCCTCCACTTT.

This clonotype was counted between two and nine times. The chain uses TRBV7-9 and TRBJ1-2, with 11 bases aligning to TRBD1. Germline V lookup: CDR1 SEHNR, CDR2 FQNEAQ (reference sequence). This CDR3 has 16 residues. Germline trimming cut 3 bases from V and 1 base from J; bases unmatched to any gene: 4. CDR3 coding DNA: TGTGCCAGCAGCTTTAGGGACAGGGGGTATAACTATGGCTACACCTTC. This encodes CASSFRDRGYNYGYTF.

The chain joins TRBV2 to TRBJ1-1; D is uncertain. Trimming left V 5 bases short and J 6 bases short, with 28 bases between. CDR1 SNHLY and CDR2 FYNNEI come from the germline V gene. The CDR3 spans 18 residues. The chain's CDR3 is CASSNEALYPSLNAEAFF. CDR3 bases: TGTGCCAGCAGTAATGAGGCCCTCTACCCTAGTCTTAACGCTGAAGCTTTCTTT.

This chain uses TRBV6-1 with TRBJ2-7; TRBD2 aligns across 16 bases. Trimming removed 2 bases from V and 4 bases from J; junction bases left unmatched: 8. The CDR3 loop spans 18 amino acids. Germline V gene lookup returns CDR1 MNHNS and CDR2 SASEGT. DNA for the CDR3: TGTGCCAGCAGTGAACATGGGACTAGCGGGGGGGCCGTTTACGAGCAGTACTTC. Residues: CASSEHGTSGGAVYEQYF.

This rearrangement joins TRBV7-6 to TRBJ2-1; 16 bases fit TRBD2. CDR3 length: 17 residues. Per germline, CDR1 SGHVS and CDR2 FNYEAQ. After removal of 2 bases from V and 9 bases from J, the junction contained 7 bases not matched to a gene. The CDR3 spells CASSLNAGLAGGPEQFF. CDR3 bases: TGTGCCAGCAGCTTAAACGCGGGACTAGCGGGGGGGCCTGAGCAGTTCTTC.

This sequence joins TRBV27 and TRBJ2-1; no definite D call. Germline-derived CDR1 and CDR2 are MNHEY and SMNVEV (reference sequence). V was pared by 2 bases and J by 4 bases, with 15 bases between. The CDR3 covers 16 residues. CDR3 nucleotides: TGTGCCAGCAGTTTAAACGGGCAGGTCTTTTACAATGAGCAGTTCTTC. This sequence encodes CASSLNGQVFYNEQFF.

This clonotype was counted only a few times. This chain joins TRBV27 and TRBJ2-7; the match to TRBD2 covers 9 bases. This CDR3 is 14 amino acids long. The V gene's germline CDR1 is MNHEY and CDR2 SMNVEV (reference sequence). Trimming took 4 bases from V and 3 from J; bases not matched to a gene: 4. CDR3 residues: CASSSTSGFYEQYF. CDR3 sequence (DNA): TGTGCCAGCAGTTCGACTAGCGGCTTCTACGAGCAGTACTTC.

V is TRBV10-3 and J is TRBJ2-6, with a weak D call TRBD2 (5 bases). The germline CDR1 and CDR2 sequences are ENHRY and SYGVKD. This CDR3 region has 19 residues. V was pared by 2 bases and J by 4 bases, with 21 bases between. The CDR3 nucleotides read TGTGCCATCAGTGAGACCCTGTCTGGGCACTCGGGAGGGGCCAACGTCCTGACTTTC. Translation: CAISETLSGHSGGANVLTF.

This clonotype was counted ten times or more. The rearrangement uses TRBV7-8 and TRBJ2-1, with 7 bases aligning to TRBD2. CDR1 is SGHVS, CDR2 FQNEAQ, per germline. The CDR3 sequence is 15 residues long. The trim removed 1 base at V and 8 bases at J, leaving 8 bases unmatched. The CDR3 nucleotides are TGTGCCAGCAGCTTAGATGTGCGGGGGTCGGATGAGCAGTTCTTC. Translation gives CASSLDVRGSDEQFF. Looking up the rest from reference TRBV7-8 and TRBJ2-1 gives the full variable domain: GAGVSQSPRYKVAKRGQDVALRCDPISGHVSLFWYQQALGQGPEFLTYFQNEAQLDKSGLPSDRFFAERPEGSVSTLKIQRTQQEDSAVYLCASSLDVRGSDEQFFGPGTRLTVL.

This clonotype was recorded a few times. The chain links TRBV5-6 to TRBJ2-3; 12 bases fit TRBD2. The CDR3 extends over 17 amino acids. The junction had 4 bases not matched to a gene; V was cut back by 0 bases and J by 2 bases. The germline gives CDR1 SGHDT, CDR2 YYEEEE. The CDR3 nucleotides read TGTGCCAGCAGCTTGGGACTAGCGGGGGATAACACAGATACGCAGTATTTT. Translating gives CASSLGLAGDNTDTQYF.

In its sample, this clonotype was seen a few times. This chain's CDR3 is CASSTLAEQETQYF. In nucleotides, the CDR3 is TGTGCCAGTAGTACACTAGCGGAGCAAGAGACCCAGTACTTC. The chain joins TRBV19 to TRBJ2-5, with 8 bases aligning to TRBD2. The CDR3 runs 14 residues. J was trimmed by 2 bases and V by 4 bases; bases with no gene match: 3. Germline loops: CDR1 LNHDA, CDR2 SQIVND (reference sequence).

In nucleotides, the CDR3 is TGTGCCAGCAGTTCCGAGGACAGCCCGCATCAGCCCCAGCATTTT. It codes for CASSSEDSPHQPQHF. V and J are TRBV12-3 or TRBV12-4 and TRBJ1-5, with D maybe TRBD1 (6 bases). CDR3 length equals 15 residues. V gave up 4 bases and J gave up 5 bases, with 15 bases separating them.

V and J are TRBV6-2 or TRBV6-3 and TRBJ2-1, with 9 nucleotides matching TRBD1. There are 17 residues in the CDR3. Germline lookup yields CDR1 MNHEY and CDR2 SVGEGT. J gave up 4 bases and V 0 bases, and 7 bases lay outside the gene matches. CDR3 DNA sequence: TGTGCCAGCAGTTACTCGAGGGGACAGGGACCTTACAATGAGCAGTTCTTC. Translating it yields CASSYSRGQGPYNEQFF.

The genes are TRBV27 and TRBJ2-7, with D unresolved. Trimming left V 0 bases short and J 3 bases short, with 9 bases between. Germline V gene sequence: CDR1 MNHEY, CDR2 SMNVEV (reference sequence). The CDR3 has 14 residues. This CDR3 reads CASSLSSPRYEQYF. The CDR3 DNA reads as TGTGCCAGCAGTTTATCGTCTCCCCGCTACGAGCAGTACTTC.

This rearrangement joins TRBV2 to TRBJ2-5; D not certain. Germline CDR1 SNHLY, CDR2 FYNNEI. V dropped 10 bases and J dropped 4 bases, with 7 bases sitting between them. CDR3 length: 10 residues. CDR3 sequence: CATMGETQYF. DNA for the CDR3: TGTGCCACCATGGGAGAGACCCAGTACTTC.

CDR3 in DNA: TGTGCCAGCGGCTTAGACAGGCCTCCTTCCTACGAGCAGTACGTC. Translated, it gives CASGLDRPPSYEQYV. This chain connects TRBV7-8 to TRBJ2-7, with a tentative D call TRBD1 (6 bases). The germline V gene encodes CDR1 SGHVS and CDR2 FQNEAQ. CDR3 length equals 15 residues.

This clonotype was counted many times. The chain uses TRBV12-3 or TRBV12-4 and TRBJ2-1, with D perhaps TRBD2 (6 bases). V gave up 5 bases and J gave up 0 bases, with 14 bases separating them. The CDR3 has 16 residues. The CDR3 DNA sequence: TGTGCCAGCAGTGGGGACTTCGCGAGCTCCTACAATGAGCAGTTCTTC. It specifies CASSGDFASSYNEQFF.

The rearrangement links TRBV3-1 to TRBJ2-7, with D possibly TRBD2 on 5 matching bases. This CDR3 has 20 amino acids. Germline V gives CDR1 LGHDT, CDR2 YNNKEL (reference sequence). Trimming stripped 0 bases from V and 5 bases from J, with 29 bases between. The CDR3 DNA follows: TGTGCCAGCAGCCAAGAAGGCCAGAAATACTACACAGACTACCTCCACGAGCAGTACTTC. It encodes CASSQEGQKYYTDYLHEQYF.

A few counts support this clonotype. The chain employs TRBV12-3 or TRBV12-4 and TRBJ1-4; the D gene is possibly TRBD1 (5 bases). V was pared by 7 bases and J by 8 bases, with 14 bases between. This CDR3 has 13 amino acids. CDR3 region: CASTGVSGEKLFF. CDR3 in DNA: TGTGCCAGCACGGGGGTATCTGGAGAAAAACTGTTTTTT.